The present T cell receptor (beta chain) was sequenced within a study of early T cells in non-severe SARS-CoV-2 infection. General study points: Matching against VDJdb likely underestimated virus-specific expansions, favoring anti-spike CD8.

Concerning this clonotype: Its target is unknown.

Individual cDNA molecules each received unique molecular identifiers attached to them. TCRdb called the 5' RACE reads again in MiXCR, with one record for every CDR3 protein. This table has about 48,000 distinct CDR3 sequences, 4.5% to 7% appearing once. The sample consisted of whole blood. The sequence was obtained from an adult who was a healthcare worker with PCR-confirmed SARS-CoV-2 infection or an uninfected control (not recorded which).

The CDR3 sequence is CAWRSTGASQPQHF. The CDR3 coding sequence is TGTGCCTGGAGGTCCACAGGGGCAAGCCAGCCCCAGCATTTT. V usage is TRBV30 and J usage is TRBJ1-5; 7 positions match TRBD1. The CDR3 is 14 amino acids. V trimming: 3 bases; J trimming: 7 bases; junction bases outside the gene matches: 9. CDR1 and CDR2 from the germline V gene are GTSNPN and SVGIG (reference sequence).